Listed below are T cell receptor beta chains from one sample, sequenced in a study of technical replicates of blood from a few donors. Sequenced by immunoSEQ multiplex PCR; TCRdb stores in-frame clones only, minus some. The sample has almost 70,000 clones, about 90% seen once. Sequenced sample: PBMCs. These TCRs come from a human donor in good health. Some clones in this sample may be carry-over from other donors' samples. Each CDR3 is given with its conserved first and last residue. The D gene is left open where the match is weak. Some rows have no size entry. The others give once, few or many, or a class for an expanded clone.

TRBJ2-6	-	-	TRBV4-3	CASSRLLDSGANVLTF	TGCGCCAGCAGCCGCCTACTTGACTCTGGGGCCAACGTCCTGACTTTC
TRBJ2-3	-	-	TRBV7-3	CASSLKGGTSTDTQYF	TGTGCCAGCAGCTTAAAAGGGGGAACTAGCACAGATACGCAGTATTTT
TRBJ1-2	TRBD1	-	TRBV5-1	CASSLAGQGDGYTF	TGCGCCAGCAGCTTGGCGGGACAGGGTGATGGCTACACCTTC
TRBJ2-5	TRBD2	-	TRBV9	CASSGTTGTTQETQYF	TGTGCCAGCAGCGGTACTACCGGGACTACCCAAGAGACCCAGTACTTC
TRBJ1-2	-	-	TRBV7-2	CASSLREGNGYTF	TGTGCCAGCAGCTTGAGGGAGGGAAATGGCTACACCTTC
TRBJ2-7	TRBD2	-	TRBV6-5	CASSYSLAGGYEQYF	TGTGCCAGCAGTTACTCGCTAGCGGGGGGCTACGAGCAGTACTTC
TRBJ1-2	-	-	TRBV5-1	CASSGQASYYGYTF	TGCGCCAGCAGCGGGCAGGCGAGCTATTATGGCTACACCTTC
TRBJ2-7	-	-	TRBV4-3	CASSQRSGSYEQYF	TGCGCCAGCAGCCAAAGAAGTGGCAGCTACGAGCAGTACTTC
TRBJ1-6	-	once	TRBV7-2	CASSLQGLESPLHF	TGTGCCAGCAGTTTACAGGGCTTGGAATCACCCCTCCACTTT
TRBJ2-1	TRBD1	-	TRBV19	CASRKTGDHNEQFF	TGTGCCAGTAGGAAGACAGGGGACCACAATGAGCAGTTCTTC
TRBJ2-3	-	-	TRBV4-2	CASSQGEPTDTQYF	TGTGCCAGCAGCCAGGGCGAGCCCACAGATACGCAGTATTTT
TRBJ1-4	-	-	TRBV4-1	CASSQDPPWSAGEKLFF	TGCGCCAGCAGCCAAGACCCGCCCTGGTCAGCAGGAGAAAAACTGTTTTTT
TRBJ1-2	-	-	TRBV10-3	CAISESPGVYGYTF	TGTGCCATCAGTGAGTCGCCAGGGGTCTATGGCTACACCTTC
TRBJ1-1	-	-	TRBV9	CASSVVQTGEAFF	TGTGCCAGCAGCGTAGTCCAGACCGGGGAAGCTTTCTTT
TRBJ2-5	TRBD2	once	TRBV2	CASRWGGRETQYF	TGTGCCAGCAGGTGGGGGGGGAGAGAGACCCAGTACTTC
TRBJ2-1	TRBD2	-	TRBV30	CAWSVGLAPYNEQFF	TGTGCCTGGAGTGTCGGACTAGCACCATACAATGAGCAGTTCTTC
TRBJ2-1	TRBD2	-	TRBV5-1	CASSPSTGTSGRTEQFF	TGCGCCAGCAGCCCGTCCACCGGGACTAGCGGGAGAACTGAGCAGTTCTTC
TRBJ2-7	-	-	TRBV12-5	CASGLQGLDYEQYF	TGTGCTAGTGGTTTGCAGGGGCTAGACTACGAGCAGTACTTC
TRBJ1-4	TRBD1	-	TRBV6-1	CASSAGGTNEKLFF	TGTGCCAGCAGTGCAGGGGGAACTAATGAAAAACTGTTTTTT
TRBJ1-3	-	-	TRBV15	CATSGEGGNTIYF	TGTGCCACCTCTGGCGAGGGCGGAAACACCATATATTTT
TRBJ1-2	-	once	TRBV7-9	CASSLGRRTDKNGYTF	TGTGCCAGCAGCTTAGGGCGGAGGACAGATAAGAATGGCTACACCTTC
TRBJ1-1	-	-	TRBV4-3	CASSQDRGITEAFF	TGCGCCAGCAGCCAAGATCGGGGAATCACTGAAGCTTTCTTT
TRBJ2-7	-	-	TRBV7-3	CASSLIRVHEQYF	TGTGCCAGCAGCTTAATACGGGTACACGAGCAGTACTTC
TRBJ2-7	-	few	TRBV2	CASSGSDLPRDEQYF	TGTGCCAGCAGTGGTAGTGACCTCCCGAGGGACGAGCAGTACTTC
TRBJ2-7	-	-	TRBV7-8	CASSLKSSGVPYEQYF	TGTGCCAGCAGCTTAAAAAGCTCAGGGGTTCCCTACGAGCAGTACTTC
TRBJ1-2	TRBD1	-	TRBV5-5	CASSLQGLNYGYTF	TGTGCCAGCAGCTTACAGGGGTTGAACTATGGCTACACCTTC
TRBJ2-7	-	-	TRBV13	CASSTTEGQSSYEQYF	TGTGCCAGCAGCACGACCGAGGGACAAAGCTCCTACGAGCAGTACTTC
TRBJ1-1	-	-	TRBV9	CASSARDTMNTEAFF	TGTGCCAGCAGCGCCCGGGATACCATGAACACTGAAGCTTTCTTT
TRBJ1-2	-	-	TRBV20-1	CSASQNYGYTF	TGCAGTGCTAGCCAGAACTATGGCTACACCTTC
TRBJ2-7	-	-	TRBV15	CATSRDPGLHYEQYF	TGTGCCACCAGCAGAGATCCGGGACTCCACTACGAGCAGTACTTC
TRBJ2-3	-	-	TRBV14	CASRRSGEDTQYF	TGTGCCAGCAGGCGCTCCGGGGAAGATACGCAGTATTTT
TRBJ2-3	-	-	TRBV6-1	CASSEYVRGTDTQYF	TGTGCCAGCAGTGAATACGTGAGGGGCACAGATACGCAGTATTTT
TRBJ2-3	TRBD1	-	TRBV4-2	CASSQGQGDTDTQYF	TGTGCCAGCAGCCAAGGACAGGGGGACACAGATACGCAGTATTTT
TRBJ1-4	TRBD1	-	TRBV18	CASSLGQGSEKLFF	TGTGCCAGCTCCCTGGGACAGGGGAGTGAAAAACTGTTTTTT
TRBJ1-1	-	-	TRBV9	CASSVAGSGLDTEAFF	TGTGCCAGCAGCGTAGCTGGGTCAGGGCTTGACACTGAAGCTTTCTTT
TRBJ1-4	-	-	TRBV7-2	CASSLGRSQAEKLFF	TGTGCCAGCAGCTTAGGCCGGAGCCAAGCGGAAAAACTGTTTTTT
TRBJ2-1	-	-	TRBV6-4	CASSERPWQVYNEQFF	TGTGCCAGCAGTGAACGTCCCTGGCAGGTATACAATGAGCAGTTCTTC
TRBJ2-7	TRBD1	-	TRBV15	CATSRERGQSYEQYF	TGTGCCACCAGCAGAGAAAGGGGACAGTCCTACGAGCAGTACTTC
TRBJ1-2	TRBD1	-	TRBV5-6	CASTSTLAGTGGNYGYTF	TGTGCCAGCACCTCGACCCTCGCCGGGACAGGGGGGAACTATGGCTACACCTTC
TRBJ2-3	-	-	TRBV7-9	CASSVALDTDTQYF	TGTGCCAGCAGCGTAGCGCTAGACACAGATACGCAGTATTTT
TRBJ1-6	-	-	TRBV19	CASSIQGPYNSPLHF	TGTGCCAGTAGTATACAGGGGCCCTATAATTCACCCCTCCACTTT
TRBJ2-3	TRBD2	once	TRBV5-1	CASSLRGLAGGTDTQYF	TGCGCCAGCAGCTTACGGGGACTAGCGGGGGGCACAGATACGCAGTATTTT
TRBJ2-3	TRBD2	-	TRBV5-4	CASSLRLAGGGADTQYF	TGTGCCAGCAGCTTGAGACTAGCGGGGGGTGGGGCAGATACGCAGTATTTT
TRBJ2-5	TRBD2	once	TRBV7-9	CASSFTSGRGETQYF	TGTGCCAGCAGCTTTACTAGCGGGAGAGGGGAGACCCAGTACTTC
TRBJ1-2	-	-	TRBV7-6	CASSVDRDGYGGDYGYTF	TGTGCCAGCAGCGTAGACCGGGACGGATACGGGGGAGACTATGGCTACACCTTC
TRBJ2-3	-	-	TRBV28	CASSLYGSSTDTQYF	TGTGCCAGCAGTTTATACGGTTCTAGCACAGATACGCAGTATTTT
TRBJ1-5	-	-	TRBV18	CASSPRRDNQPQHF	TGTGCCAGCTCACCTCGGAGGGACAATCAGCCCCAGCATTTT
TRBJ2-5	TRBD1	-	TRBV27	CASSVLRDRGQETQYF	TGTGCCAGCAGTGTGCTCCGGGACAGGGGACAAGAGACCCAGTACTTC
TRBJ2-7	TRBD1	-	TRBV6-1	CASSETGTGVREQYF	TGTGCCAGCAGTGAAACAGGGACAGGCGTTCGGGAGCAGTACTTC
TRBJ2-3	TRBD1	-	TRBV5-1	CASSLAGTGAATTDTQYF	TGCGCCAGCAGCTTGGCTGGGACAGGTGCTGCCACCACAGATACGCAGTATTTT
TRBJ1-1	-	-	TRBV19	CASSIRGYGDTEAFF	TGTGCCAGTAGTATAAGGGGATATGGGGACACTGAAGCTTTCTTT